The 25 T cell receptor beta chains presented below share a single source sample, sequenced in a study of OX40 agonist ivuxolimab in advanced cancers. Produced via immunoSEQ multiplex PCR; TCRdb's table is partial and in-frame only. The table records over 60,000 clones, around 90% of them present only once. The sample here was CD4+ or CD8+ T cells sorted from blood, taken in a trial of the OX40 agonist ivuxolimab. The receptors come from an adult with an advanced solid tumor such as melanoma, head and neck, liver or kidney cancer.

The chain employs TRBV9 and TRBJ2-7; D ambiguous. The CDR3 contains 14 residues. Per germline, CDR1 SGDLS and CDR2 YYNGEE. Trimming removed 0 bases from V and 7 bases from J, with 14 bases in between. The CDR3: CASSVEEASREQYF. In DNA, the CDR3 is TGTGCCAGCAGCGTAGAGGAAGCATCGAGGGAGCAGTACTTC. The variable domain in full, completed from reference TRBV9 and TRBJ2-7, reads DSGVTQTPKHLITATGQRVTLRCSPRSGDLSVYWYQQSLDQGLQFLIQYYNGEERAKGNILERFSAQQFPDLHSELNLSSLELGDSALYFCASSVEEASREQYFGPGTRLTVT.

V usage is TRBV29-1 and J usage is TRBJ2-1, with TRBD2 matching 10 bases. Germline V gene data show CDR1 as SQVTM and CDR2 as ANQGSEA. Losses at the gene ends were 7 bases for V and 5 bases for J; bases not matched to a gene: 5. CDR3 size: 13 residues. Here the CDR3 reads CSETGLADNEQFF. The CDR3 coding sequence is TGCAGCGAGACTGGACTAGCGGACAATGAGCAGTTCTTC.

The chain carries TRBV10-3 and TRBJ2-2, with D uncertain. This CDR3 comprises 14 residues. From germline, CDR1 is ENHRY and CDR2 SYGVKD. The ends were cut back, 6 bases at V and 8 bases at J, with 16 bases in the middle. The CDR3 region has the DNA TGTGCCATCAGGGCAGTGGTAGGAAGTGGGGAGCTGTTTTTT. Its translation is CAIRAVVGSGELFF.

The chain has TRBV28 and TRBJ2-1, with 7 bases lining up with TRBD1. Germline CDR1 MDHEN, CDR2 SYDVKM. V trimming: 8 bases; J trimming: 6 bases; junction bases outside the gene matches: 10. This CDR3 has 14 amino acids. The CDR3 DNA reads TGTGCCAGCCTAACCGGGACAGTGGTCAATGAGCAGTTCTTC. As protein: CASLTGTVVNEQFF.

This clone was counted once. V and J are TRBV7-2 and TRBJ2-7; 14 bases line up with TRBD2. Germline loops: CDR1 SGHTA, CDR2 FQGNSA. V gave up 4 bases and J gave up 3 bases; unmatched junction bases: 11. This CDR3 is 18 amino acids long. This chain's CDR3 is CASSSPGRLAGGHYEQYF. CDR3 nucleotide sequence: TGTGCCAGCAGCTCCCCGGGACGACTAGCGGGAGGGCACTACGAGCAGTACTTC.

This clone was recorded once. J is TRBJ1-3 and V is TRBV28, with 8 bases lining up with TRBD1. The germline gives CDR1 MDHEN, CDR2 SYDVKM. Trimming removed 6 bases from V and 0 bases from J; junction bases left unmatched: 7. The CDR3 extends over 16 amino acids. The CDR3 nucleotides are TGTGCCAGCAGCTTCGGGACAGGTTCCTCTGGAAACACCATATATTTT. Protein: CASSFGTGSSGNTIYF.

J is TRBJ1-5 and V is TRBV2; unclear D gene. The V end was cut by 5 bases, the J end by 3 bases, with 14 bases between. Germline-derived CDR1 and CDR2 are SNHLY and FYNNEI. This CDR3 spans 15 amino acids. CDR3 amino acids: CASSMSESHNQPQHF. DNA for the CDR3: TGTGCCAGCAGTATGAGCGAGTCGCACAATCAGCCCCAGCATTTT.

The chain is built from TRBV7-2 and TRBJ2-7; unclear D gene. Trimming removed 1 base from V and 1 base from J, with 14 bases in between. The CDR3 loop spans 16 amino acids. Germline V gives CDR1 SGHTA, CDR2 FQGNSA. CDR3 loop: CASSLEAGFRSYEQYF. The CDR3 DNA reads TGTGCCAGCAGCTTAGAGGCAGGATTCCGTTCCTACGAGCAGTACTTC.

This clone has just one count. The rearrangement uses TRBV7-3 and TRBJ2-1; 8 nucleotides align to TRBD2. Per the germline V gene, CDR1 is SGHTA and CDR2 is FQGTGA. The CDR3 has 15 amino acids. V lost 6 bases, J lost 0 bases, and 4 bases stayed unmatched. The CDR3 coding sequence is TGTGCCAGCAGGGACGGGACTAGCTCCTACAATGAGCAGTTCTTC. Translating gives CASRDGTSSYNEQFF.

The rearrangement joins TRBV6-6 to TRBJ2-3, with 7 bases lining up with TRBD2. J was trimmed by 0 bases and V by 5 bases; bases with no gene match: 8. This CDR3 is built from 16 residues. Germline loops: CDR1 MNHNY, CDR2 SVGAGI (reference sequence). CDR3 in DNA: TGTGCCAGCAGTCCCCTAGCTAGCGGTAGCACAGATACGCAGTATTTT. Encoded protein: CASSPLASGSTDTQYF.

This sequence joins TRBV11-3 and TRBJ2-6, with D perhaps given as TRBD1 or TRBD2 (7 bases each). The CDR3 spans 16 residues. The V gene's germline CDR1 is SGHNT and CDR2 YENEEA. Trimming took off 5 bases at V and 1 base at J, with 12 bases between the two ends. The chain's CDR3 is CASSPGGVSGANVLTF. In DNA form, the CDR3 reads TGTGCCAGCAGCCCAGGGGGGGTGTCTGGGGCCAACGTCCTGACTTTC.

The rearrangement uses TRBV4-3 and TRBJ2-4, with D perhaps assigned TRBD1 or TRBD2 (5 bases each). The CDR3 is 22 residues long. Germline CDR1 and CDR2: LGHNA and YSLEER. The germline V and J ends were trimmed by 5 bases and 1 base, with 33 bases remaining between them. CDR3 in DNA: TGCGCCAGCAGCGAAAGGGGACCCACGGCCTCAAATCCAGATATTGCCAAAAACATTCAGTACTTC. Protein product: CASSERGPTASNPDIAKNIQYF.

The V and J genes are TRBV14 and TRBJ1-3, with D maybe TRBD1 (6 bases). V was trimmed by 1 base and J by 0 bases, leaving 10 bases between them. CDR3 length equals 16 residues. Germline values: CDR1 SGHDN, CDR2 FVKESK. The CDR3 spells CASSQADRPSGNTIYF. CDR3 nucleotide sequence: TGTGCCAGCAGCCAAGCAGACAGGCCCTCTGGAAACACCATATATTTT.

This clone has only a few counts. The chain joins TRBV4-3 to TRBJ2-2, with a tentative D call TRBD2 (6 bases). Germline loops: CDR1 LGHNA, CDR2 YSLEER. Trimming shortened V by 3 bases and J by 6 bases, and 14 bases separated the two germline ends. CDR3 length: 15 amino acids. The CDR3 DNA sequence: TGCGCCAGCAGCCAGCCCGCGGGGACCGCCGGGGAGCTGTTTTTT. It encodes CASSQPAGTAGELFF.

The V call is TRBV6-5, the J call TRBJ2-7, with 8 nucleotides matching TRBD2. CDR1 and CDR2 (germline): MNHEY, SVGAGI. The CDR3 is 13 residues long. Trimming took 7 bases from V and 2 from J; bases not matched to a gene: 4. The CDR3 DNA is TGTGCCAGCATGCCGGGAGGGACCTACGAGCAGTACTTC. Protein product: CASMPGGTYEQYF.

The chain is built from TRBV14 and TRBJ1-2; the match to TRBD1 covers 8 bases. The CDR3 runs to 16 residues. Germline V gives CDR1 SGHDN, CDR2 FVKESK. J was trimmed by 5 bases and V by 1 base; bases with no gene match: 9. CDR3 DNA sequence: TGTGCCAGCAGCCAAGGAGGACAGGGAGGGAGGTATGGCTACACCTTC. As protein: CASSQGGQGGRYGYTF. Together with reference TRBV14 and TRBJ1-2, the CDR3 gives the full variable domain: EAGVTQFPSHSVIEKGQTVTLRCDPISGHDNLYWYRRVMGKEIKFLLHFVKESKQDESGMPNNRFLAERTGGTYSTLKVQPAELEDSGVYFCASSQGGQGGRYGYTFGSGTRLTVV.

This clone was recorded only once. The rearrangement links TRBV6-5 to TRBJ2-3; D is perhaps TRBD1 (6 bases). Germline V gene data show CDR1 as MNHEY and CDR2 as SVGAGI. There are 15 residues in the CDR3. Trimming left V 7 bases short and J 3 bases short, with 17 bases between. The CDR3 sequence: CASNKRGTQTDTQYF. The CDR3 nucleotides read TGTGCCAGCAATAAAAGGGGGACGCAGACAGATACGCAGTATTTT.

This clone was counted a single time. The V gene is TRBV5-1, the J gene TRBJ2-3; D is uncertain. In germline, CDR1 is SGHRS, CDR2 YFSETQ. V was trimmed by 6 bases and J by 2 bases, leaving 10 bases between them. The CDR3 has 13 amino acids. The chain's CDR3 is CASTASSTDTQYF. CDR3 bases: TGCGCCAGCACGGCTAGTTCCACAGATACGCAGTATTTT. Full variable domain (remainder filled in from reference TRBV5-1 and TRBJ2-3): KAGVTQTPRYLIKTRGQQVTLSCSPISGHRSVSWYQQTPGQGLQFLFEYFSETQRNKGNFPGRFSGRQFSNSRSEMNVSTLELGDSALYLCASTASSTDTQYFGPGTRLTVL.

The chain uses TRBV27 and TRBJ1-5, with D hard to call. Germline V gives CDR1 MNHEY, CDR2 SMNVEV (reference sequence). The CDR3 has 12 residues. V was cut by 5 bases and J by 4 bases, with 6 bases left in between. CDR3 sequence (DNA): TGTGCCAGCAGTGGAATTAATCAGCCCCAGCATTTT. It encodes CASSGINQPQHF.

The chain uses TRBV28 and TRBJ1-1; tentative D call: TRBD1 (5 bases). V was clipped by 3 bases and J by 6 bases, with 17 bases between them. Germline V gene data show CDR1 as MDHEN and CDR2 as SYDVKM. This CDR3 has 15 residues. The CDR3 region has the DNA TGTGCCAGCAGTTTGAATGAGAGGGGCGTACCTGAAGCTTTCTTT. Translated: CASSLNERGVPEAFF.

V gene TRBV13 combines with J gene TRBJ2-3, with 14 bases fitting TRBD2. Germline CDR1 reads PRHDT; CDR2 reads FYEKMQ (reference sequence). J was trimmed by 0 bases and V by 3 bases; bases with no gene match: 2. This CDR3 has 17 residues. The CDR3 sequence: CASSLGLAGASTDTQYF. CDR3 sequence (DNA): TGTGCCAGCAGCTTGGGACTAGCGGGGGCTAGCACAGATACGCAGTATTTT.

V is TRBV15 and J is TRBJ2-3, with 10 bases that match TRBD2. Germline V gene data show CDR1 as LNHNV and CDR2 as YYDKDF (reference sequence). The junction had 3 bases not matched to a gene; V was cut back by 5 bases and J by 4 bases. The CDR3 loop spans 14 amino acids. The CDR3 is CATSGSGRADTQYF. CDR3 DNA: TGTGCCACCAGCGGGAGCGGGAGGGCAGATACGCAGTATTTT.

The rearrangement links TRBV28 to TRBJ1-2, with 8 bases lining up with TRBD1. Germline CDR1 and CDR2: MDHEN and SYDVKM. V shed 5 bases, J shed 4 bases, and the junction held 6 bases outside the gene matches. This CDR3 comprises 14 residues. The CDR3 loop reads CASSGQGVIYGYTF. CDR3 DNA sequence: TGTGCCAGCAGTGGACAGGGAGTGATCTATGGCTACACCTTC.

The DNA for the CDR3 is TGTGCCAGCAGTTCACCGGGAACCTCCGCCGAGCAGTACTTC. This translates into CASSSPGTSAEQYF. The chain uses TRBV28 and TRBJ2-7; D is possibly TRBD2 (5 bases). CDR1 is MDHEN, CDR2 SYDVKM, per germline. The CDR3 is made up of 14 amino acids. Trimming shortened V by 4 bases and J by 6 bases, and 16 bases separated the two germline ends.

The chain carries TRBV4-1 and TRBJ2-7; 7 bases agree with TRBD2. The J segment lost 2 bases and the V segment lost 2 bases, leaving 6 bases of the junction unmatched. The CDR3 runs 15 residues. The germline CDR1 and CDR2 sequences are MGHRA and YSYEKL. The CDR3 sequence: CASSQSSGTPYEQYF. The DNA for the CDR3 is TGCGCCAGCAGCCAATCTAGCGGAACCCCCTACGAGCAGTACTTC.